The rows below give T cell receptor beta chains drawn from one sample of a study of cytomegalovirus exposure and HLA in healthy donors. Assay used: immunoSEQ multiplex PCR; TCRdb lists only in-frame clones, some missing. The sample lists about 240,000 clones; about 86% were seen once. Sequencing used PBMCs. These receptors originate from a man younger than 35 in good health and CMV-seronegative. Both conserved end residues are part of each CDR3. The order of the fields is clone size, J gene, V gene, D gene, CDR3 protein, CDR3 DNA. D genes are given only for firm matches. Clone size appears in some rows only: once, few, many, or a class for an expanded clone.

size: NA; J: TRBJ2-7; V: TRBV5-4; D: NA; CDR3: CASSTRDGGLEQYF; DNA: TGTGCCAGCAGCACCCGGGACGGGGGTCTCGAGCAGTACTTC
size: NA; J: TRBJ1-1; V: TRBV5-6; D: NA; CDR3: CASTPRRNTEAFF; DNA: TGTGCCAGCACCCCGCGGAGGAACACTGAAGCTTTCTTT
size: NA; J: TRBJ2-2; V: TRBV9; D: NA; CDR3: CASGPGQKNTGELFF; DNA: TGTGCCAGCGGCCCGGGACAAAAGAACACCGGGGAGCTGTTTTTT
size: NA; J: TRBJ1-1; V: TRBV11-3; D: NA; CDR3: CASSFTSNTEAFF; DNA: TGTGCCAGCAGCTTTACATCTAACACTGAAGCTTTCTTT
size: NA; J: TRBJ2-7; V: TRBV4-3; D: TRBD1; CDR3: CASSSTSHRGSGYEQYF; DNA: TGCGCCAGCAGCTCCACGAGCCACAGGGGAAGTGGGTACGAGCAGTACTTC
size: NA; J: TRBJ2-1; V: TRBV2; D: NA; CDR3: CASIGDPGHSYNEQFF; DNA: TGTGCCAGCATCGGGGATCCGGGACACTCCTACAATGAGCAGTTCTTC
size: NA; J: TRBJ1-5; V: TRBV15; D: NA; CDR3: CATSRDGQSNQPQHF; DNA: TGTGCCACCAGCAGAGATGGACAGTCGAATCAGCCCCAGCATTTT
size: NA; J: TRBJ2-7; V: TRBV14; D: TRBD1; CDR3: CASSQPGTGYEQYF; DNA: TGTGCCAGCAGCCAACCCGGGACAGGGTACGAGCAGTACTTC
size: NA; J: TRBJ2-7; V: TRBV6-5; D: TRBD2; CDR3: CASGLAENYEQYF; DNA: TGTGCCAGCGGACTAGCGGAGAACTACGAGCAGTACTTC
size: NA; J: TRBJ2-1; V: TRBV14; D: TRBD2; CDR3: CASSLGLVSAQFF; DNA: TGTGCCAGCAGCCTAGGACTAGTGAGTGCGCAGTTCTTC
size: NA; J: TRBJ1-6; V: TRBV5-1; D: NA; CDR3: CASSFWGGSYNSPLHF; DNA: TGCGCCAGCAGCTTTTGGGGCGGCTCCTATAATTCACCCCTCCACTTT
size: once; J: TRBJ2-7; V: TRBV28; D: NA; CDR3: CASSSSGSDYEQYF; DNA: TGTGCCAGCAGTTCGTCCGGGTCGGACTACGAGCAGTACTTC
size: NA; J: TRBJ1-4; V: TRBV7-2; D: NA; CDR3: CASSPWAEEGLFF; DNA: TGTGCCAGCAGCCCCTGGGCGGAGGAGGGACTGTTTTTT
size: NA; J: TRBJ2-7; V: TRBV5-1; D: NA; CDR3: CASTSGGHEQYF; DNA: TGCGCCAGCACATCTGGCGGTCACGAGCAGTACTTC